The clone carrying this TCR beta chain was seen a handful of times. Its cognate antigen is unknown. This specimen belongs to a study of blood T cells in healthy people across ages. Notes on the study in general: Percentage of naive T cells showed a strong correlation with TCR beta diversity. Older age coincided with a roughly linear decline in TCR beta diversity per million T cells.

This CDR3 comprises 16 residues. The germline V gene has CDR1 KGHSH and CDR2 LQKENI. V lost 1 base, J lost 5 bases, and 6 bases stayed unmatched. Sample-barcoded 5' priming and a J-beta primer mix drove a second PCR of roughly 6 to 12 cycles. TCRdb re-analysed the 5' RACE reads in MiXCR, keeping a single row per CDR3 protein. The sample shows some 1.8 million distinct CDR3 sequences, roughly two fifths of them seen only once. This sequence joins TRBV18 and TRBJ2-3; 10 bases are a match to TRBD1. This TCR derives from a human donor in good health. The sample consisted of blood. CDR3 region: CASSPLRTGGRDTQYF. As DNA, the CDR3 is TGTGCCAGCTCACCACTCAGGACAGGGGGACGAGATACGCAGTATTTT. Looking up the rest from reference TRBV18 and TRBJ2-3 gives the full variable domain: NAGVMQNPRHLVRRRGQEARLRCSPMKGHSHVYWYRQLPEEGLKFMVYLQKENIIDESGMPKERFSAEFPKEGPSILRIQQVVRGDSAAYFCASSPLRTGGRDTQYFGPGTRLTVL.